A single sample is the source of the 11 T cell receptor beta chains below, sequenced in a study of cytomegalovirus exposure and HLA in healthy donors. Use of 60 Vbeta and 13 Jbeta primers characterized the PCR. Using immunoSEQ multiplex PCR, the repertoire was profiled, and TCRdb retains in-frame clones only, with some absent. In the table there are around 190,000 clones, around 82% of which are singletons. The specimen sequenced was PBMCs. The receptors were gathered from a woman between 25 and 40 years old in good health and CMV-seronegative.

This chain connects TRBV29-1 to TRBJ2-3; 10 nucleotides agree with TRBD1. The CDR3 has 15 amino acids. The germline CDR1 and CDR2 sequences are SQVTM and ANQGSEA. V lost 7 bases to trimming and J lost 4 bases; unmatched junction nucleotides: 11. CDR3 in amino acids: CSASLGQGFSDTQYF. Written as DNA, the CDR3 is TGCAGCGCCTCCTTGGGACAGGGGTTTTCAGATACGCAGTATTTT.

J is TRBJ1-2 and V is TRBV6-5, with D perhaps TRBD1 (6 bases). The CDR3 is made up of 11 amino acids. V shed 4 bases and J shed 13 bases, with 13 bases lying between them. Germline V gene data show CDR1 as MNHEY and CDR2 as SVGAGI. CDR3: CASSSYRALTF. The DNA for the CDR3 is TGTGCCAGCAGTTCTTACAGGGCCCTCACCTTC.

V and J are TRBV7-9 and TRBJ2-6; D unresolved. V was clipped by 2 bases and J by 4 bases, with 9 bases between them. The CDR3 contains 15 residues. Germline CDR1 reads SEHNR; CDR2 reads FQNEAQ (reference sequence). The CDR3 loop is CASSLTEPGANVLTF. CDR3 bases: TGTGCCAGCAGCTTAACAGAGCCCGGGGCCAACGTCCTGACTTTC.

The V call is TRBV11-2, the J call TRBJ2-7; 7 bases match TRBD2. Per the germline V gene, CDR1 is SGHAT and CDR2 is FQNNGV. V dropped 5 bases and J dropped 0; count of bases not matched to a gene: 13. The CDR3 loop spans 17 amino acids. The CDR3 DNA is TGTGCCAGCAGCCGTAGATGGGAGGGTCGGATCTCCTACGAGCAGTACTTC. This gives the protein CASSRRWEGRISYEQYF.

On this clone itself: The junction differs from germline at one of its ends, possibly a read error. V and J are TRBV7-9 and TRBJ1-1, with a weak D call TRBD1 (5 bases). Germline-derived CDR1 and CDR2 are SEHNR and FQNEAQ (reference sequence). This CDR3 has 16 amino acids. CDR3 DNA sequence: TGTGCCAGCAGCCAGACCCCCGGTGCCAGGGTTTCCTTCCCCAACTTT. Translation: CASSQTPGARVSFPNF. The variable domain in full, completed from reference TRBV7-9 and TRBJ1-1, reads DTGVSQNPRHKITKRGQNVTFRCDPISEHNRLYWYRQTLGQGPEFLTYFQNEAQLEKSRLLSDRFSAERPKGSFSTLEIQRTEQGDSAMYLCASSQTPGARVSFPNFGQGTRLTVV.

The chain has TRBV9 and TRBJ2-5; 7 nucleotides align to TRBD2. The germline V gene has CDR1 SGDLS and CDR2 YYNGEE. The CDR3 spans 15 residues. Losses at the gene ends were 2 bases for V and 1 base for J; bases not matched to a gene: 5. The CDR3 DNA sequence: TGTGCCAGCAGCGTGATGGGGACTACCCAAGAGACCCAGTACTTC. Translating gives CASSVMGTTQETQYF.

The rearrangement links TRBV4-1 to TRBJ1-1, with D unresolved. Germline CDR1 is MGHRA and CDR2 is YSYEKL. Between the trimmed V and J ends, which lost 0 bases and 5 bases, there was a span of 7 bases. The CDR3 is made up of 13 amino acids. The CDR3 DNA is TGCGCCAGCAGCCAAGATCGGGGAACTGAAGCTTTCTTT. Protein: CASSQDRGTEAFF.

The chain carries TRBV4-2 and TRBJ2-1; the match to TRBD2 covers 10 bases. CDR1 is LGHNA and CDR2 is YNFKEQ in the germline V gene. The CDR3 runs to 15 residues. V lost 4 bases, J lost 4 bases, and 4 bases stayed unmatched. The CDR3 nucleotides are TGTGCCAGCAGCCGAGTAGCGGGGGGTTACAATGAGCAGTTCTTC. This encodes CASSRVAGGYNEQFF.

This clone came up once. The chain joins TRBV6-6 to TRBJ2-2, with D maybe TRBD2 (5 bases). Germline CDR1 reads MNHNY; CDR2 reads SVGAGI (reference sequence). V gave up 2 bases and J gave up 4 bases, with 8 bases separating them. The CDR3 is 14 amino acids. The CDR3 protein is CASSYREGTGELFF. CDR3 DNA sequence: TGTGCCAGCAGTTACAGAGAGGGCACCGGGGAGCTGTTTTTT.

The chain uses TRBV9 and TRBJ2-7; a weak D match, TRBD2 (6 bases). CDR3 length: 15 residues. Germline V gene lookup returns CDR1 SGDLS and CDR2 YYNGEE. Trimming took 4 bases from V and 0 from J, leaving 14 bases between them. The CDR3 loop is CASSTTSISSYEQYF. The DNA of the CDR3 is TGTGCCAGCAGCACCACTAGCATCTCCTCCTACGAGCAGTACTTC.

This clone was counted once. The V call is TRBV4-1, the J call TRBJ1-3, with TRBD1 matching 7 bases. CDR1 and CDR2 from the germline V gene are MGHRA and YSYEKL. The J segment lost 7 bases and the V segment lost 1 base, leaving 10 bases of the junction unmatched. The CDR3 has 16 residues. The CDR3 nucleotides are TGCGCCAGCAGCCAAGGTCCAGACAGGGTGCGGAACACCATATATTTT. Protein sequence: CASSQGPDRVRNTIYF.